Listed here is a single T cell receptor (beta chain). What it binds is unknown. The data derive from a study of a mutant IDH1 vaccine in newly diagnosed glioma. Study overall: Scheduled at week 35, visit V12 preceded visit V13, held at week 47. Regarding the study as a whole: Vaccine-induced responses were seen in 93.3% of patients, spanning several MHC alleles.

Time point in this sample: week 47, end of study. Doses of 300 ug of mutant IDH1 20-mer peptide were given with topical imiquimod. Eight vaccinations were given in weeks 1, 3, 5, 7, 11, 15, 19 and 23. Germline values: CDR1 SNHLY, CDR2 FYNNEI. Trimming took 7 bases from V and 0 from J; bases not matched to a gene: 3. This CDR3 spans 14 amino acids. The protocol was immunoSEQ multiplex PCR, while the TCRdb copy is restricted to in-frame clones and leaves out a portion. The sample contains 45,000 to 65,000 clones, about two thirds of which appear only once. The source material was peripheral blood mononuclear cells (PBMCs), sampled from a glioma patient whose treatment included an IDH1 peptide vaccine. The clonotype originates from a man aged 40-50 years with glioma. Some clones in this sample may be carry-over from other donors' samples. The V gene is TRBV2, the J gene TRBJ2-7; 10 nucleotides align to TRBD2. The DNA of the CDR3 is TGTGCCAGCAAACTAGCGGGGACCTCCTACGAGCAGTACTTC. It yields the protein CASKLAGTSYEQYF.